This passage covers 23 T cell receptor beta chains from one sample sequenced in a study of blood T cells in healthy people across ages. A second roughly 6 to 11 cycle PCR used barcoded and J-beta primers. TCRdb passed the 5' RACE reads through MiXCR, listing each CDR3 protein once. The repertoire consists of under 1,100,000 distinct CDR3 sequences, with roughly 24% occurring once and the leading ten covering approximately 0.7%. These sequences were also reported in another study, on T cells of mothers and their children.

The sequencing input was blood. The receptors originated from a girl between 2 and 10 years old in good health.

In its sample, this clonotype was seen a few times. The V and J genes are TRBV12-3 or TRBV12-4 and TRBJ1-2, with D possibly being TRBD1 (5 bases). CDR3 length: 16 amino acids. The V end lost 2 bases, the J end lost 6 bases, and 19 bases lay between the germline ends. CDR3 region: CASSLPLFPGTNGYTF. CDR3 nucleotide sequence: TGTGCCAGCAGTTTACCCCTCTTTCCGGGGACCAATGGCTACACCTTC.

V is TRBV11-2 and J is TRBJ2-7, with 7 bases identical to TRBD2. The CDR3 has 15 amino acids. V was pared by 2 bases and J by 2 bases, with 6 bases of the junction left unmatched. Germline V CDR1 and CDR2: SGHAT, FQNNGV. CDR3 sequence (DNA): TGTGCCAGCAGCTTATACGCGGGGACTACCTACGAGCAGTACTTC. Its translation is CASSLYAGTTYEQYF.

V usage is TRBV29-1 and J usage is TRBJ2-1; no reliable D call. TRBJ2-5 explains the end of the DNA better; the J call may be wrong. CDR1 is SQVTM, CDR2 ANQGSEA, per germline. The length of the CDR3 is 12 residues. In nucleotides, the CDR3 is TGCAGCGTTGACACCCCCGGGGAGACCCAGTACTTC. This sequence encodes CSVDTPGETQYF.

The CDR3 loop is CASSPSQGIAATDTQYF. The DNA of the CDR3 is TGTGCCAGCAGCCCTTCACAGGGGATTGCCGCCACAGATACGCAGTATTTT. The genes are TRBV3-1 and TRBJ2-3; 7 bases match TRBD1. Germline loops: CDR1 LGHDT, CDR2 YNNKEL (reference sequence). The CDR3 extends over 17 amino acids. The J segment lost 2 bases and the V segment lost 4 bases, leaving 12 bases of the junction unmatched.

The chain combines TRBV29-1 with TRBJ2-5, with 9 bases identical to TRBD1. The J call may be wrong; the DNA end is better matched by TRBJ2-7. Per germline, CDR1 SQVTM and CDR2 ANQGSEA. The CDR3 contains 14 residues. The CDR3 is CSVAKGQGPYEQYF. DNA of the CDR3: TGCAGCGTTGCAAAGGGACAGGGCCCCTACGAGCAGTACTTC.

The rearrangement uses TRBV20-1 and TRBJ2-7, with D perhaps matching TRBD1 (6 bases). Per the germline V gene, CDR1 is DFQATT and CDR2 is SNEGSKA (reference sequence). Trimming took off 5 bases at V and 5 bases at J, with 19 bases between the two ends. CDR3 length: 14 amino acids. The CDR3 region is CSARDTSWGNEQYF. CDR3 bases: TGCAGTGCTCGGGACACCTCCTGGGGGAACGAGCAGTACTTC.

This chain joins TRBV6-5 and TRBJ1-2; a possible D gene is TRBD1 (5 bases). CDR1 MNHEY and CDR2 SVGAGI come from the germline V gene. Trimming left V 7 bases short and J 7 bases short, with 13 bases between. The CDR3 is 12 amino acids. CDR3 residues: CASTNWGGGYTF. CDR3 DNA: TGTGCCAGCACCAACTGGGGGGGTGGCTACACCTTC.

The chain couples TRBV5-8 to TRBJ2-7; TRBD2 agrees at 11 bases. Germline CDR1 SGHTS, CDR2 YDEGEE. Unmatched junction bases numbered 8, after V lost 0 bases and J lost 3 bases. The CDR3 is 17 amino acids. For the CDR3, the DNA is TGTGCCAGCAGCTTGGAAGTGTTAGGGACTAGCGGCTACGAGCAGTACTTC. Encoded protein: CASSLEVLGTSGYEQYF.

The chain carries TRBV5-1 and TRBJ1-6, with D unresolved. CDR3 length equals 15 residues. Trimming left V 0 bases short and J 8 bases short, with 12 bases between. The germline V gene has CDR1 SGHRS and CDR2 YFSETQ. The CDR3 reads CASSLEMPWDSPLHF. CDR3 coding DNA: TGCGCCAGCAGCTTGGAAATGCCGTGGGATTCACCCCTCCACTTT.

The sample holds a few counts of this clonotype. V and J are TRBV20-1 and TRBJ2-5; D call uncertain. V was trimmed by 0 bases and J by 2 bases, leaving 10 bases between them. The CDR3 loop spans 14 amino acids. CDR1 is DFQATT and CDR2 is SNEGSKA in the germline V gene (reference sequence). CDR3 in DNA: TGCAGTGCTAGAGAGGTCAACCCGCAAGAGACCCAGTACTTC. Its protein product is CSAREVNPQETQYF.

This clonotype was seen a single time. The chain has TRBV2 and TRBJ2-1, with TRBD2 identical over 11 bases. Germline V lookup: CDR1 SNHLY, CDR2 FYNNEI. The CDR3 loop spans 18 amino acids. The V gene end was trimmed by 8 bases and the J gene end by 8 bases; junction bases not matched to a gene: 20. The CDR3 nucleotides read TGTGCCAGCGGGGGGACTAGCGGATTCTTATCCCCCTCTGATGAGCAGTTCTTC. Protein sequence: CASGGTSGFLSPSDEQFF.

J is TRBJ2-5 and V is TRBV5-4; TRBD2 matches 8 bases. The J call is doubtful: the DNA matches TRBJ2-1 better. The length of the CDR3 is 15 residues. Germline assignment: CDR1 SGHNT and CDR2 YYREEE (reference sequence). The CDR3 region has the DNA TGTGCCAGCAGCCCGGCCGGGACTAGTATCTATGAGCAGTTCTTC. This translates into CASSPAGTSIYEQFF.

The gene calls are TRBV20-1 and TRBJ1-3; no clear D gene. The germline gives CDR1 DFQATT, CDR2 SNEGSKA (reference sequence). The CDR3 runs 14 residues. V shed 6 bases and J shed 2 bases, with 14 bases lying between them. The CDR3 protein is CSAILAPPGNTIYF. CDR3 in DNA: TGCAGTGCCATTCTTGCCCCTCCTGGAAACACCATATATTTT.

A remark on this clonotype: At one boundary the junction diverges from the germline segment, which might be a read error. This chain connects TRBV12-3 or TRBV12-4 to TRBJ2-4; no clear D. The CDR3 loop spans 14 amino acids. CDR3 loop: CANSLSGFQNIQYF. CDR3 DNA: TGTGCCAACAGTTTATCTGGTTTCCAAAACATTCAGTACTTC.

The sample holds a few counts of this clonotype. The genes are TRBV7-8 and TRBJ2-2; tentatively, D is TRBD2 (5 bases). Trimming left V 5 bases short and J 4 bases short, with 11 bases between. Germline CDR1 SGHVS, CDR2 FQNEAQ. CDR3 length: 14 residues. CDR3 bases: TGTGCCAGCAGCCTTATAGCGAGCACCGGGGAGCTGTTTTTT. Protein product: CASSLIASTGELFF.

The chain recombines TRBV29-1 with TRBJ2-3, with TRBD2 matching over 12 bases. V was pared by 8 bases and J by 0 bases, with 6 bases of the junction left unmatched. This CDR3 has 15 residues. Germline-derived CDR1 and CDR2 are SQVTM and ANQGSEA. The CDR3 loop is CSLSGTSGSTDTQYF. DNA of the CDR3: TGCAGCCTTTCCGGGACTAGCGGGAGCACAGATACGCAGTATTTT.

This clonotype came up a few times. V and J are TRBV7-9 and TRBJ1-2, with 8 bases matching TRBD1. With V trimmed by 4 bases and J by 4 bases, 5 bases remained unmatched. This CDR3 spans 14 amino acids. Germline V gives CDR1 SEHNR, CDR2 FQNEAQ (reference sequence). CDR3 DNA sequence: TGTGCCAGCAGCTCAGGGGGCGCAGCCTATGGCTACACCTTC. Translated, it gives CASSSGGAAYGYTF.

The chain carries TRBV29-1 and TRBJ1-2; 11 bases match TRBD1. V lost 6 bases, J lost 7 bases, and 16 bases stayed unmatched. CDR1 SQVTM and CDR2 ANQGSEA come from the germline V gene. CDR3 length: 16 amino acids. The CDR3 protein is CSVGPSGGTGGLGYTF. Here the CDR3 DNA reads TGCAGCGTAGGTCCCAGCGGTGGGACAGGGGGTCTTGGCTACACCTTC.

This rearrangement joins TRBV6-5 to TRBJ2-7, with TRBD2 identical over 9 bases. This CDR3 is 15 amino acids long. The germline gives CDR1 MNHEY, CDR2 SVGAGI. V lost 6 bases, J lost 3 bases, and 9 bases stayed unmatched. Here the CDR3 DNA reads TGTGCCAGCAGCCCCGAGGGTAGCGGGAGCTACGAGCAGTACTTC. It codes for CASSPEGSGSYEQYF.

The CDR3 region is CASSLGEGGSYEQYF. The CDR3 DNA follows: TGTGCCAGCAGCTTAGGTGAGGGGGGCTCCTACGAGCAGTACTTC. The chain has TRBV7-2 and TRBJ2-7, with D perhaps being TRBD1 or TRBD2 (6 bases each). Germline CDR1 is SGHTA and CDR2 is FQGNSA. Trimming shortened V by 1 base and J by 0 bases, and 10 bases separated the two germline ends. This CDR3 is built from 15 residues.

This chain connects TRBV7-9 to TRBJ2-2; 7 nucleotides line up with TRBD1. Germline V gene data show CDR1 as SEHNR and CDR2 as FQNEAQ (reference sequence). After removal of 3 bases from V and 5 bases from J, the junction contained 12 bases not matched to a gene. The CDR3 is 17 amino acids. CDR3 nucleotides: TGTGCCAGCAGCTTTCCTCCCCGGACAGGCGAGACCGGGGAGCTGTTTTTT. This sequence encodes CASSFPPRTGETGELFF.

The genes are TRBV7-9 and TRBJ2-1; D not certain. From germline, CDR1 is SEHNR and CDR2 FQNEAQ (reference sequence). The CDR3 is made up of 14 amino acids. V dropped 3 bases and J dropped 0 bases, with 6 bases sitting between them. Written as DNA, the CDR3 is TGTGCCAGCAGCTTCGTCAGCTCCTACAATGAGCAGTTCTTC. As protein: CASSFVSSYNEQFF.

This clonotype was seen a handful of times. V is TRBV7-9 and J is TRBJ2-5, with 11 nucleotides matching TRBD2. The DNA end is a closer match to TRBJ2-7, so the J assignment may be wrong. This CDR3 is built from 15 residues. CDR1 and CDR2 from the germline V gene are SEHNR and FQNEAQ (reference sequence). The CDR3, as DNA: TGTGCCAGCAGCGCGACTAGCGGGAAGTTCTACGAGCAGTACTTC. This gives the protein CASSATSGKFYEQYF.